This T cell receptor (beta chain) derives from a study of cytomegalovirus exposure and HLA in healthy donors. Notes on the study in general: Another analysis was done later, and it associated fewer than 20,000 TCR beta sequences with HLA alleles at 0.05 false discovery rate.

Amplification used 60 Vbeta primers and 13 Jbeta primers. Some clones are missing from TCRdb's copy, which holds only in-frame ones; the method was immunoSEQ multiplex PCR. The table lists around 190,000 clones, roughly 81% of them singletons, with 3% to 4% in the top ten. The CDR3 consists of 15 residues. The V gene end was trimmed by 4 bases and the J gene end by 8 bases; junction bases not matched to a gene: 13. The germline gives CDR1 SGHNT, CDR2 YYREEE (reference sequence). About this clone: Its antigen remains unidentified.

The sequence came from a woman in her 30s in good health and CMV-seropositive. The chain couples TRBV5-4 to TRBJ1-2; 8 bases agree with TRBD1. The source material was PBMCs. The CDR3 DNA reads TGTGCCAGCAGCGCCGGACATACAGGGGGTGGGGGCTACACCTTC. Its translation is CASSAGHTGGGGYTF.